Detailed here is one TCR beta chain. These data originate in a study of T cells in Graves' hyperthyroidism and ophthalmopathy. Germline CDR1 and CDR2: MNHEY and SVGEGT. Unmatched junction bases numbered 10, after V lost 6 bases and J lost 5 bases. CDR3 size: 14 residues. There were TCR beta CDR3 regions amplified from RNA transcripts. The HTBI primer set was used in a first-round RT-PCR of the TCR CDR3. One entry per CDR3 protein results from TCRdb running MiXCR on the multiplex PCR reads. The repertoire consists of fewer than 650,000 distinct CDR3 sequences, with around 13% occurring once and the leading ten covering roughly 5.5%.

This clonotype originated in a woman under 40 with Graves' hyperthyroidism that later progressed to Graves' ophthalmopathy. The specimen sequenced was blood. V gene TRBV6-2 or TRBV6-3 combines with J gene TRBJ2-7; 7 nucleotides agree with TRBD2. DNA for the CDR3: TGTGCCAGCAGAACCGGGACTATTGGGAACGAGCAGTACTTC. It translates to CASRTGTIGNEQYF.